Each of the 20 T cell receptor beta chains below was sequenced from the same sample in a study of human T cells and chemical hapten exposure. One entry per CDR3 protein results from TCRdb running MiXCR on the RACE reads. This sample has roughly 50,000 distinct CDR3 sequences, with about 10% found just once. The time point denotes: patch test 1, 2 weeks after DPC sensitization. The treatment denotes: therapeutic diphenylcyclopropenone sensitization with weekly scalp DPC. Total RNA was extracted from unfractionated whole blood. Sequencing used whole blood, obtained in connection with sensitization to the hapten diphenylcyclopropenone (DPC). The receptors were gathered from a woman in her forties with alopecia areata. Some clones in this sample may be carry-over from other donors' samples.

This clonotype appeared many times. The gene calls are TRBV7-9 and TRBJ1-2, with D possibly being TRBD1 (5 bases). This CDR3 has 12 amino acids. CDR1 and CDR2 (germline): SEHNR, FQNEAQ (reference sequence). The germline V and J ends were trimmed by 5 bases and 8 bases, with 12 bases remaining between them. CDR3 amino acids: CASSPDRDGYTF. In DNA, the CDR3 is TGTGCCAGCAGCCCAGACAGAGACGGCTACACCTTC.

The chain combines TRBV4-1 with TRBJ2-7; TRBD2 agrees at 11 bases. CDR3 size: 15 residues. V was clipped by 4 bases and J by 5 bases; unmatched bases: 7. Germline-derived CDR1 and CDR2 are MGHRA and YSYEKL. This chain's CDR3 is CASSPTTSGNHEQYF. The CDR3, as DNA: TGCGCCAGCAGCCCGACGACTAGCGGGAACCACGAGCAGTACTTC.

Ten or more counts support this clonotype. As DNA, the CDR3 is TGTGCCAGCTCCCCCGTCCTGAACACTGAAGCTTTCTTT. It translates to CASSPVLNTEAFF. V is TRBV18 and J is TRBJ1-1; no clear D. The length of the CDR3 is 13 residues. Germline CDR1 and CDR2: KGHSH and LQKENI. The V gene lost 6 bases and the J gene lost 0 bases, with 8 bases spanning the gap.

This clonotype came up many times. The V and J genes are TRBV28 and TRBJ1-6; D ambiguous. The CDR3 has 14 amino acids. The V gene's germline CDR1 is MDHEN and CDR2 SYDVKM. Trimming took off 4 bases at V and 8 bases at J, with 12 bases between the two ends. The CDR3 sequence is CASSSPRHDSPLHF. The CDR3 nucleotides are TGTGCCAGCAGTTCCCCCCGACACGATTCACCCCTCCACTTT.

This chain joins TRBV18 and TRBJ2-3, with 7 positions matching TRBD2. The trim removed 3 bases at V and 4 bases at J, leaving 4 bases unmatched. The CDR3 sequence is 14 residues long. CDR1 is KGHSH, CDR2 LQKENI, per germline. Here the CDR3 reads CASSPWEGSDTQYF. In DNA form, the CDR3 reads TGTGCCAGCTCACCGTGGGAGGGATCAGATACGCAGTATTTT.

This clonotype was counted many times. The chain carries TRBV27 and TRBJ1-2; D is perhaps TRBD1 (5 bases). The germline CDR1 and CDR2 sequences are MNHEY and SMNVEV (reference sequence). V lost 5 bases to trimming and J lost 4 bases, with 11 bases between them. The CDR3 extends over 13 amino acids. CDR3 bases: TGTGCCAGCAGTCAGAGGGACGGCTATGGCTACACCTTC. Protein product: CASSQRDGYGYTF.

This rearrangement joins TRBV7-8 to TRBJ1-1; D is unclear. Germline lookup yields CDR1 SGHVS and CDR2 FQNEAQ. CDR3 size: 12 residues. The germline V and J ends were trimmed by 3 bases and 8 bases, with 10 bases remaining between them. The CDR3 DNA reads as TGTGCCAGCAGCTTGGTGTACCCCGAAGCTTTCTTT. It codes for CASSLVYPEAFF. The entire variable domain, with the rest obtained from reference TRBV7-8 and TRBJ1-1, is as follows: GAGVSQSPRYKVAKRGQDVALRCDPISGHVSLFWYQQALGQGPEFLTYFQNEAQLDKSGLPSDRFFAERPEGSVSTLKIQRTQQEDSAVYLCASSLVYPEAFFGQGTRLTVV.

This clonotype has just a few counts. The V gene is TRBV20-1, the J gene TRBJ1-5; maybe TRBD1 (5 bases). V was trimmed by 6 bases and J by 0 bases, leaving 12 bases between them. Germline assignment: CDR1 DFQATT and CDR2 SNEGSKA (reference sequence). The CDR3 totals 14 residues. CDR3 in DNA: TGCAGTGCCGTGGGGCGGGCTAGCAATCAGCCCCAGCATTTT. Amino acid sequence: CSAVGRASNQPQHF.

This clonotype has ten or more counts. V is TRBV6-5 and J is TRBJ1-1; 8 bases are a match to TRBD1. V dropped 2 bases and J dropped 10; count of bases not matched to a gene: 3. The CDR3 has 12 residues. CDR1 and CDR2 (germline): MNHEY, SVGAGI. Written as DNA, the CDR3 is TGTGCCAGCAGTTACGGACAGGGAGCAGCTTTCTTT. Translated, it gives CASSYGQGAAFF.

The rearrangement joins TRBV18 to TRBJ2-4; possibly TRBD1 for D (6 bases). CDR1 and CDR2 (germline): KGHSH, LQKENI. Trimming left V 3 bases short and J 10 bases short, with 16 bases between. The CDR3 runs to 14 residues. CDR3 region: CASSPRDTGAIQYF. The CDR3 region has the DNA TGTGCCAGCTCACCCCGGGACACTGGGGCGATTCAGTACTTC. Using reference TRBV18 and TRBJ2-4 for the parts outside the CDR3, the full variable domain is NAGVMQNPRHLVRRRGQEARLRCSPMKGHSHVYWYRQLPEEGLKFMVYLQKENIIDESGMPKERFSAEFPKEGPSILRIQQVVRGDSAAYFCASSPRDTGAIQYFGAGTRLSVL.

This clonotype has just a few counts. This chain uses TRBV11-2 with TRBJ2-2; 10 bases are shared with TRBD1. The CDR3 covers 17 residues. The germline V gene encodes CDR1 SGHAT and CDR2 FQNNGV. Losses at the gene ends were 5 bases for V and 1 base for J; bases not matched to a gene: 7. The CDR3 loop is CASSPGTGAGNTGELFF. The CDR3 DNA is TGTGCCAGCAGCCCCGGGACAGGGGCGGGGAACACCGGGGAGCTGTTTTTT.

This clonotype was detected ten times or more. CDR3 sequence reads: CASSLEYVGGYTF. The CDR3 nucleotides read TGTGCCAGCAGCTTAGAGTACGTTGGGGGCTACACCTTC. J is TRBJ1-2 and V is TRBV7-8; D remains unclear. The V end was cut by 1 base, the J end by 8 bases, with 11 bases between. This CDR3 contains 13 residues. From germline, CDR1 is SGHVS and CDR2 FQNEAQ.

This clonotype was found many times. This sequence joins TRBV2 and TRBJ1-4, with D unclear. Trimming shortened V by 6 bases and J by 0 bases, and 8 bases separated the two germline ends. The CDR3 has 14 amino acids. The germline V gene has CDR1 SNHLY and CDR2 FYNNEI. The CDR3 protein is CASRSLSTNEKLFF. The CDR3 DNA is TGTGCCAGCAGGTCGCTATCAACTAATGAAAAACTGTTTTTT.

This clonotype was observed a handful of times. The genes are TRBV20-1 and TRBJ1-5; D may be TRBD1 (5 bases). This CDR3 is built from 14 residues. Deletions cut 8 bases from V and 0 bases from J, with 14 bases between. CDR1 is DFQATT and CDR2 is SNEGSKA in the germline V gene (reference sequence). CDR3 residues: CSSAGGHSNQPQHF. CDR3 in DNA: TGCAGTTCTGCTGGGGGTCATAGCAATCAGCCCCAGCATTTT.

The sample holds many counts of this clonotype. V gene TRBV11-2 combines with J gene TRBJ2-1, with TRBD2 matching 11 bases. The V gene's germline CDR1 is SGHAT and CDR2 FQNNGV. J gave up 9 bases and V 5 bases, and 24 bases lay outside the gene matches. CDR3 length equals 20 residues. DNA of the CDR3: TGTGCCAGCAGCCCCGGGGCAGGATCGAGACTAGCGGGGAGTCGCGGTGAGCAGTTCTTC. It translates to CASSPGAGSRLAGSRGEQFF.

The chain links TRBV29-1 to TRBJ1-1; TRBD1 is a possible D gene (6 bases). The CDR3 runs to 13 residues. Germline V lookup: CDR1 SQVTM, CDR2 ANQGSEA. V lost 6 bases, J lost 6 bases, and 17 bases lay in between. DNA for the CDR3: TGCAGCGTGAGGGGGTCAGGGTTGCCTGAAGCTTTCTTT. This codes for CSVRGSGLPEAFF.

This clonotype was observed a handful of times. The chain carries TRBV5-1 and TRBJ1-1; 9 bases match TRBD1. Germline V gene data show CDR1 as SGHRS and CDR2 as YFSETQ. V dropped 6 bases and J dropped 1; count of bases not matched to a gene: 4. The CDR3 has 14 residues. The CDR3 here is CASKVGQGNTEAFF. CDR3 bases: TGCGCCAGCAAGGTGGGACAGGGGAACACTGAAGCTTTCTTT. Full variable domain (rest looked up from reference TRBV5-1 and TRBJ1-1): KAGVTQTPRYLIKTRGQQVTLSCSPISGHRSVSWYQQTPGQGLQFLFEYFSETQRNKGNFPGRFSGRQFSNSRSEMNVSTLELGDSALYLCASKVGQGNTEAFFGQGTRLTVV.

This clonotype occurred many times. This chain connects TRBV4-2 to TRBJ2-2; the D is unclear. Germline CDR1 and CDR2: LGHNA and YNFKEQ. V was clipped by 0 bases and J by 4 bases, with 9 bases between them. The CDR3 length is 15 residues. The CDR3 region is CASSQDSSITGELFF. CDR3 in DNA: TGTGCCAGCAGCCAAGATTCGTCCATCACCGGGGAGCTGTTTTTT.

The genes are TRBV20-1 and TRBJ2-3, with TRBD2 identical over 16 bases. The CDR3 is 17 residues long. Germline values: CDR1 DFQATT, CDR2 SNEGSKA (reference sequence). V was pared by 4 bases and J by 2 bases, with 6 bases of the junction left unmatched. The CDR3 loop is CSAKGTSGRAYTDTQYF. In DNA form, the CDR3 reads TGCAGTGCTAAAGGGACTAGCGGGAGGGCCTACACAGATACGCAGTATTTT.

In this sample, this clonotype turned up a few times. The CDR3 nucleotides are TGTGCCAGCAGCTTAAACGGCGGCCACTATGGCTACACCTTC. This translates into CASSLNGGHYGYTF. The chain has TRBV11-2 and TRBJ1-2; D is ambiguous. This CDR3 comprises 14 residues. CDR1 is SGHAT, CDR2 FQNNGV, per germline. The ends were cut back, 2 bases at V and 3 bases at J, with 10 bases in the middle.